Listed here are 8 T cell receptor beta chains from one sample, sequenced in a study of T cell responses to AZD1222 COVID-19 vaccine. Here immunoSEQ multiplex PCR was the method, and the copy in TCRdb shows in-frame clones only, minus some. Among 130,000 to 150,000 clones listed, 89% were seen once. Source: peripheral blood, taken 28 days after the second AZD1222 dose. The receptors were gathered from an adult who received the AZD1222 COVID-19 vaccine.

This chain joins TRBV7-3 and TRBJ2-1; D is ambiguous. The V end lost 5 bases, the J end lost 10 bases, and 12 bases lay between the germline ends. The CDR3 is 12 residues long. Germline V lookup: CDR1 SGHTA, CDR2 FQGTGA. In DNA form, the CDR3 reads TGTGCCAGCAGCCCCAATATGGGCGAGCAGTTCTTC. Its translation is CASSPNMGEQFF. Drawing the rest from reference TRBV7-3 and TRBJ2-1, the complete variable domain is GAGVSQTPSNKVTEKGKYVELRCDPISGHTALYWYRQSLGQGPEFLIYFQGTGAADDSGLPNDRFFAVRPEGSVSTLKIQRTERGDSAVYLCASSPNMGEQFFGPGTRLTVL.

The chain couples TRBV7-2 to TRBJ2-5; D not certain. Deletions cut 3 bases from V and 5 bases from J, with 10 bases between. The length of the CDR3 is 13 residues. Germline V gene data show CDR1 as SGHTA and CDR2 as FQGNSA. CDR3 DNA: TGTGCCAGCAGCTTCCTCGAATGGGAGACCCAGTACTTC. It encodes CASSFLEWETQYF.

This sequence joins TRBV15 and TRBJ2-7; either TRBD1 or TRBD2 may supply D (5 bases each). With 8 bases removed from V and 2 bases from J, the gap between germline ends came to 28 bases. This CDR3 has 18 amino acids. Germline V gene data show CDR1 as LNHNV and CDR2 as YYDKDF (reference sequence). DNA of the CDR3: TGTGCCACCGGCGAAGGGGCATTAGGAGCGGTTGGCACCTACGAGCAGTACTTC. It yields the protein CATGEGALGAVGTYEQYF.

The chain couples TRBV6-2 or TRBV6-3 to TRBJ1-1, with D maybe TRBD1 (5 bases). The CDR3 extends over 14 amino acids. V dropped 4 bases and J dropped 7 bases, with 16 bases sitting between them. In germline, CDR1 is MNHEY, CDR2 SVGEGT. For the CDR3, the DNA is TGTGCCAGCAGTTTTCACGGGACCCTTTATGAAGCTTTCTTT. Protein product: CASSFHGTLYEAFF.

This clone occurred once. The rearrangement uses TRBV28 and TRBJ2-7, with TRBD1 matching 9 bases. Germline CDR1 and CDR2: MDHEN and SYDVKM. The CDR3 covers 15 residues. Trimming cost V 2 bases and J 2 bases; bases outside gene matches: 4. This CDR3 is CASSLGGQGPYEQYF. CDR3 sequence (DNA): TGTGCCAGCAGTTTAGGGGGACAGGGACCCTACGAGCAGTACTTC.

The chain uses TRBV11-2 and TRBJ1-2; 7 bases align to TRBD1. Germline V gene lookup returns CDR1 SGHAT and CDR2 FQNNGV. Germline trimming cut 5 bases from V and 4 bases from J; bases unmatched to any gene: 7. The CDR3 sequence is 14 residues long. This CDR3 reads CASSQIAGGYGYTF. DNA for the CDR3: TGTGCCAGCAGCCAGATTGCAGGGGGCTATGGCTACACCTTC.

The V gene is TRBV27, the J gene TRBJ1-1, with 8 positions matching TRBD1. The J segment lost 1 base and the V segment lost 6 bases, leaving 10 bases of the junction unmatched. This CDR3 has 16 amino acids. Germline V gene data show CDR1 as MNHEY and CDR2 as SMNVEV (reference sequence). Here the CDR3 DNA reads TGTGCCAGCAGCCTACAAACCGGGACAGGGAACACTGAAGCTTTCTTT. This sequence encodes CASSLQTGTGNTEAFF.

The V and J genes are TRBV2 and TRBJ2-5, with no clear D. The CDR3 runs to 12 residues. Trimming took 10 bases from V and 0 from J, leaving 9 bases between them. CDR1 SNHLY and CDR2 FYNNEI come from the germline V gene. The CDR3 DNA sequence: TGTGCCATTCAGATGTACCAAGAGACCCAGTACTTC. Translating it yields CAIQMYQETQYF.